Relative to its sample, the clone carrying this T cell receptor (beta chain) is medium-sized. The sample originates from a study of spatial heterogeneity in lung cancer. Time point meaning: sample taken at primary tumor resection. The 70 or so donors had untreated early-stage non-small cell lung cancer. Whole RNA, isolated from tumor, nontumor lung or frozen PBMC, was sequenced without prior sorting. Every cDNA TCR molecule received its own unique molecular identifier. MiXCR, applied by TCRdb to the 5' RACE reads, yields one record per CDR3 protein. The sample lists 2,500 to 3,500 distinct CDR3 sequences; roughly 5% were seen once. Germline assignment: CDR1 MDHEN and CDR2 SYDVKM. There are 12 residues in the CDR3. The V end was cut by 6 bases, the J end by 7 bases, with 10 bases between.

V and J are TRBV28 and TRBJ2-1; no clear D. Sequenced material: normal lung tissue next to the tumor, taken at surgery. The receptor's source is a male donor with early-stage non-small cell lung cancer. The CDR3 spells CASSPLQNEQFF. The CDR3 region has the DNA TGTGCCAGCAGCCCCCTACAGAATGAGCAGTTCTTC.